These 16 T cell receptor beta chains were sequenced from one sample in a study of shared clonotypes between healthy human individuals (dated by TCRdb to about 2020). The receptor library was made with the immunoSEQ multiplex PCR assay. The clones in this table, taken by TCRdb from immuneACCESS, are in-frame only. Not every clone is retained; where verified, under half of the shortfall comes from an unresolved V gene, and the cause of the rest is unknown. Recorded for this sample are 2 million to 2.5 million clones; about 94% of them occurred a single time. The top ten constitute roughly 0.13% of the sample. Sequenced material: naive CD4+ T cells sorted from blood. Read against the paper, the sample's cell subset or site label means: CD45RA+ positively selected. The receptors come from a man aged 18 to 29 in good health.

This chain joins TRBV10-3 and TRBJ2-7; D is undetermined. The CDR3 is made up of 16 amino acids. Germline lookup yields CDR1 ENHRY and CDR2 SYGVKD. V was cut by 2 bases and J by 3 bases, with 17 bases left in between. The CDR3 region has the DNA TGTGCCATCAGTGAGGCCCCCGGAAATTCGGTCTACGAGCAGTACTTC. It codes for CAISEAPGNSVYEQYF.

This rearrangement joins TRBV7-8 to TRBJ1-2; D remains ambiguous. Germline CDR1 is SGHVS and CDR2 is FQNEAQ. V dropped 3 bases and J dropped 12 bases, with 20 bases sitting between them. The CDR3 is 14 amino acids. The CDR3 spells CASSLRAAQYADTF. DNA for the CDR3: TGTGCCAGCAGCTTGAGAGCAGCCCAGTATGCAGACACCTTC.

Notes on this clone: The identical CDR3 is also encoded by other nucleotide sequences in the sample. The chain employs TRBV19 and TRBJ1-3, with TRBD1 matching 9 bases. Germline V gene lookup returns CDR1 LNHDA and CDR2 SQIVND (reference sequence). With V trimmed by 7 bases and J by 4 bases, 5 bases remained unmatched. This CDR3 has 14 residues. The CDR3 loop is CASTDRGRGNTIYF. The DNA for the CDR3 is TGTGCCAGTACAGACAGGGGGAGGGGAAACACCATATATTTT.

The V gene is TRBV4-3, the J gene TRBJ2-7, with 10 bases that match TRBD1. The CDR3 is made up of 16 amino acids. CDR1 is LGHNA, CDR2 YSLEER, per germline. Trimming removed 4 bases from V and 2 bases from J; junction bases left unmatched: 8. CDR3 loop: CASSPDGTGATYEQYF. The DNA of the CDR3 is TGCGCCAGCAGCCCGGATGGGACAGGGGCTACCTACGAGCAGTACTTC.

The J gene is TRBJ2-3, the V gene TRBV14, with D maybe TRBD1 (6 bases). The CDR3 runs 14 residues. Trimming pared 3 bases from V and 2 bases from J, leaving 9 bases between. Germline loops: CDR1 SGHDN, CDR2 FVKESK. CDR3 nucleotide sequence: TGTGCCAGCAGCCAGAGACAGGTCACAGATACGCAGTATTTT. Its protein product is CASSQRQVTDTQYF.

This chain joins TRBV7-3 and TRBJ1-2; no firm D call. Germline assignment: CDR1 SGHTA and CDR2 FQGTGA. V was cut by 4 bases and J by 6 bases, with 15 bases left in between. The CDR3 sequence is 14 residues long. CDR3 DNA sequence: TGTGCCAGCAGCTCCCAACCGGGTGTGGATGGCTACACCTTC. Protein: CASSSQPGVDGYTF.

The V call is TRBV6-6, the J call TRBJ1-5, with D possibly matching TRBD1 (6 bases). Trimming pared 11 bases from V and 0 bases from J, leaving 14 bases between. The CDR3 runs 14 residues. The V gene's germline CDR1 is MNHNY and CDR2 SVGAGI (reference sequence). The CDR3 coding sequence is TGTGCCTCGAGGAGGGGGGGTAGCAATCAGCCCCAGCATTTT. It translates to CASRRGGSNQPQHF.

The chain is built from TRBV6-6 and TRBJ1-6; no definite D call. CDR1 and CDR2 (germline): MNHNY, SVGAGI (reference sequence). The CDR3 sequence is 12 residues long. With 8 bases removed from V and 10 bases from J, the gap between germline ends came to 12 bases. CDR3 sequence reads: CASFLVDSPLHF. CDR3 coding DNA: TGTGCCAGCTTTCTTGTGGACTCACCCCTCCACTTT.

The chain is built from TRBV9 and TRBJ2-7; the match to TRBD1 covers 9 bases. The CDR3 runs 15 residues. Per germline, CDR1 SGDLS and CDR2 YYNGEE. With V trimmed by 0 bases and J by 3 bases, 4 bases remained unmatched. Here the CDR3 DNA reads TGTGCCAGCAGCGTAGCTTGGGACAGGGACTACGAGCAGTACTTC. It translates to CASSVAWDRDYEQYF. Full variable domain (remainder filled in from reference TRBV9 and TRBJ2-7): DSGVTQTPKHLITATGQRVTLRCSPRSGDLSVYWYQQSLDQGLQFLIQYYNGEERAKGNILERFSAQQFPDLHSELNLSSLELGDSALYFCASSVAWDRDYEQYFGPGTRLTVT.

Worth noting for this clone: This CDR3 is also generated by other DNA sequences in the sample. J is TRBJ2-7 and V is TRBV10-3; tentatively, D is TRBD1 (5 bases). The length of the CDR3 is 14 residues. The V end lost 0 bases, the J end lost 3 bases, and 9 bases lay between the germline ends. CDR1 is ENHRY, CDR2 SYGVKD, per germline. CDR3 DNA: TGTGCCATCAGTGAGTCGGTCCAGGGCTACGAGCAGTACTTC. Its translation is CAISESVQGYEQYF.

CDR3 coding DNA: TGCGCCAGCAGCTTGGTGGTAACAGGGGGAAGCTCCTATAATTCACCCCTCCACTTT. Translation gives CASSLVVTGGSSYNSPLHF. The chain employs TRBV5-1 and TRBJ1-6; 8 bases line up with TRBD1. CDR3 length: 19 amino acids. Per the germline V gene, CDR1 is SGHRS and CDR2 is YFSETQ. Losses at the gene ends were 0 bases for V and 0 bases for J; bases not matched to a gene: 8. Variable domain in full (rest from reference TRBV5-1 and TRBJ1-6): KAGVTQTPRYLIKTRGQQVTLSCSPISGHRSVSWYQQTPGQGLQFLFEYFSETQRNKGNFPGRFSGRQFSNSRSEMNVSTLELGDSALYLCASSLVVTGGSSYNSPLHFGNGTRLTVT.

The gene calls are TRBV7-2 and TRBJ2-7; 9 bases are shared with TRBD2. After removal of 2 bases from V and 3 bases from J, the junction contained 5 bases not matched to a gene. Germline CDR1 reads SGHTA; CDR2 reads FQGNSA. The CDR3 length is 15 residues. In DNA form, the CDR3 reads TGTGCCAGCAGCTTAAAGGCTAGCGGGATCTACGAGCAGTACTTC. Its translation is CASSLKASGIYEQYF.

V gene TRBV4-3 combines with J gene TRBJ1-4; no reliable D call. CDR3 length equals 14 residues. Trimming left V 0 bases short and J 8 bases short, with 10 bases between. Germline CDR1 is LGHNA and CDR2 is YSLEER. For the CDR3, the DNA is TGCGCCAGCAGCCAAGAGAGCGGTTGGGAAAAACTGTTTTTT. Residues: CASSQESGWEKLFF.

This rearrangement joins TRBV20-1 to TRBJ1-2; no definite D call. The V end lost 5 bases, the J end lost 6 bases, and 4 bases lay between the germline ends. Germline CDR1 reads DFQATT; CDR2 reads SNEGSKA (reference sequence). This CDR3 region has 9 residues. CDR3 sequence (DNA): TGCAGTGCTCTTGATGGCTACACCTTC. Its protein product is CSALDGYTF.

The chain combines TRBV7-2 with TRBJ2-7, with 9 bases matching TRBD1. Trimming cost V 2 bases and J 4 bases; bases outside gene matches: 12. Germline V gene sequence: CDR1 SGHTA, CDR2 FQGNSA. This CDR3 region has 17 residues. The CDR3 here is CASSLTHTGGAAYEQYF. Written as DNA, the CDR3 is TGTGCCAGCAGCTTAACACATACAGGGGGCGCTGCGTACGAGCAGTACTTC.

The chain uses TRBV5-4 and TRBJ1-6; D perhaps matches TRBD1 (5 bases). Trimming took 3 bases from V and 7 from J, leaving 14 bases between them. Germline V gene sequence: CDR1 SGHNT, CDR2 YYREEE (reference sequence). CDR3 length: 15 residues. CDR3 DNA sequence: TGTGCCAGCAGCTCGTTGCAGGGCACCAATTCACCCCTCCACTTT. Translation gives CASSSLQGTNSPLHF.